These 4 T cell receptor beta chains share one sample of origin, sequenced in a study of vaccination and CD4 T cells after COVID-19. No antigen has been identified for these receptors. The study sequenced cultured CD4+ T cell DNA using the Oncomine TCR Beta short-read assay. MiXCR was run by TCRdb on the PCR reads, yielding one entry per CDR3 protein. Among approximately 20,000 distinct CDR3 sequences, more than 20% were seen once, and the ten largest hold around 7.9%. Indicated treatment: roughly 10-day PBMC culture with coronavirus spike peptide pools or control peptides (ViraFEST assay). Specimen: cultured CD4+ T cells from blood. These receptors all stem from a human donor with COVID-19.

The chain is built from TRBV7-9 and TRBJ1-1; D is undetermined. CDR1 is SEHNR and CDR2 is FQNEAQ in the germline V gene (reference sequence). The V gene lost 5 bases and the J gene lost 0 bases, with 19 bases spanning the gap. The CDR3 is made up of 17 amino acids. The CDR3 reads CASSIMLRRGMNTEAFF. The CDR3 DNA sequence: TGTGCCAGCAGCATCATGTTAAGACGCGGCATGAACACTGAAGCTTTCTTT.

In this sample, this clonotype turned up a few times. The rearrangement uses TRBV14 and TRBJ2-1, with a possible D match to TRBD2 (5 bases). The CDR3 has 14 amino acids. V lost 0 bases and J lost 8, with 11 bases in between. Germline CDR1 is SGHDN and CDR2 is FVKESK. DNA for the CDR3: TGTGCCAGCAGCCAAGAGCTTGAGGGCTATGAGCAGTTCTTC. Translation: CASSQELEGYEQFF.

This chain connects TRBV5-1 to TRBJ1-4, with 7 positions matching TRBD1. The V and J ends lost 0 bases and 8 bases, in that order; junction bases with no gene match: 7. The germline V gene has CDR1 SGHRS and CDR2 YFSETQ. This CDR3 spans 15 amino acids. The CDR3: CASSLGRDSREKLFF. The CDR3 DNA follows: TGCGCCAGCAGCTTGGGAAGGGACAGTCGAGAAAAACTGTTTTTT.

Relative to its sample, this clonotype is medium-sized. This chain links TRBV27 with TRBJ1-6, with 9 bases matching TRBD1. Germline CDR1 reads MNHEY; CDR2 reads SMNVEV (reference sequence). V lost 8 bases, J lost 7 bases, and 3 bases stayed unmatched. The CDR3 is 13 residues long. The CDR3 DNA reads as TGTGCCAGCTGGACAGGGGAGAATTCACCCCTCCACTTT. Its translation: CASWTGENSPLHF.